The 5 T cell receptor beta chains in this list originate from one sample, sequenced in a study of Ad26.COV2.S vaccination and SARS-CoV-2 variants. Treatment in this sample: 15 to 20 received Ad26.COV2.S at low or high dose, single or two shots; 5 received placebo; per-sample allocation not given. Day 63 after the first vaccine or placebo injection was the time point for sampling. Produced via immunoSEQ multiplex PCR; TCRdb's table is partial and in-frame only. In the table there are about 470,000 clones, less than 95% of which are singletons. The source material was peripheral blood, sampled in a trial of Ad26.COV2.S vaccine versus placebo. All receptors come from a person between 18 and 65 years old who received the Ad26.COV2.S COVID-19 vaccine or a placebo.

This clone was seen ten or more times. The rearrangement links TRBV4-3 to TRBJ2-5; TRBD1 matches 8 bases. CDR1 and CDR2 from the germline V gene are LGHNA and YSLEER. CDR3 size: 17 residues. Germline trimming cut 4 bases from V and 3 bases from J; bases unmatched to any gene: 13. The chain's CDR3 is CASSRFLGGQGKETQYF. CDR3 DNA sequence: TGCGCCAGCAGCCGATTCCTTGGCGGACAGGGAAAAGAGACCCAGTACTTC.

This chain's CDR3 is CASSFPSRLAGSTDTQYF. In DNA, the CDR3 is TGTGCCAGCAGTTTTCCCTCTCGACTAGCGGGAAGCACAGATACGCAGTATTTT. The chain couples TRBV6-2 or TRBV6-3 to TRBJ2-3, with 11 nucleotides matching TRBD2. The CDR3 runs to 18 residues. Trimming took 4 bases from V and 0 from J; bases not matched to a gene: 9. The germline gives CDR1 MNHEY, CDR2 SVGEGT.

This clone was counted ten times or more. This chain connects TRBV6-4 to TRBJ1-1; D is undetermined. Trimming shortened V by 5 bases and J by 4 bases, and 11 bases separated the two germline ends. The CDR3 runs to 13 residues. Per germline, CDR1 MRHNA and CDR2 SNTAGT. CDR3 sequence (DNA): TGTGCCAGCAGTTCAACACTGTTCACTGAAGCTTTCTTT. This encodes CASSSTLFTEAFF.

V and J are TRBV6-5 and TRBJ2-1; D unresolved. This CDR3 is built from 15 residues. The germline V gene encodes CDR1 MNHEY and CDR2 SVGAGI. V lost 2 bases and J 5 bases, leaving 13 bases between the germline ends. The CDR3 DNA reads as TGTGCCAGCAGTTACCAAATTGACACGAACAATGAGCAGTTCTTC. Protein product: CASSYQIDTNNEQFF.

This clone has just a few counts. The chain uses TRBV5-5 and TRBJ2-1; no definite D call. V lost 0 bases and J lost 2, with 3 bases in between. CDR1 and CDR2 (germline): SGHKS, YYEKEE (reference sequence). The CDR3 has 13 amino acids. The CDR3 loop reads CASSLVPYNEQFF. CDR3 bases: TGTGCCAGCAGCTTGGTTCCCTACAATGAGCAGTTCTTC.